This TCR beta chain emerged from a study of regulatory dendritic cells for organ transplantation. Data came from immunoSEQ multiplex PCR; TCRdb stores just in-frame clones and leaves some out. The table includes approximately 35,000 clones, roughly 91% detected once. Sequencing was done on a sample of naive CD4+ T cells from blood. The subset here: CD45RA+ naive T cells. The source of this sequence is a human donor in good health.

In nucleotides, the CDR3 is TGTGCCAGCAGCTTAGGCACAGGGGGCGCCTTGGAGACCCAGTACTTC. Its translation is CASSLGTGGALETQYF. The genes are TRBV7-2 and TRBJ2-5; 9 bases fit TRBD1. Germline assignment: CDR1 SGHTA and CDR2 FQGNSA. The ends lost 1 base at V and 5 bases at J; junction bases unmatched: 8. The CDR3 is made up of 16 amino acids. The whole variable domain, remainder taken from reference TRBV7-2 and TRBJ2-5, is GAGVSQSPSNKVTEKGKDVELRCDPISGHTALYWYRQSLGQGLEFLIYFQGNSAPDKSGLPSDRFSAERTGGSVSTLTIQRTQQEDSAVYLCASSLGTGGALETQYFGPGTRLLVL.